The 28 T cell receptor beta chains listed next were all sequenced from one sample in a study of OX40 agonist ivuxolimab in advanced cancers. The repertoire was sequenced with immunoSEQ multiplex PCR; TCRdb's copy has only in-frame clones and lacks some. This sample has 70,000 to 80,000 clones; more than 75% occur once, and the top ten carry roughly 0.98%. Sequences were derived from CD4+ or CD8+ T cells sorted from blood, sampled in a trial of the OX40 agonist ivuxolimab. The origin of the receptors is an adult with an advanced solid tumor such as melanoma, head and neck, liver or kidney cancer.

This sequence joins TRBV27 and TRBJ1-2, with 7 bases lining up with TRBD1. CDR1 is MNHEY, CDR2 SMNVEV, per germline (reference sequence). V lost 4 bases to trimming and J lost 4 bases; unmatched junction nucleotides: 9. The CDR3 runs to 15 residues. The CDR3 bases are TGTGCCAGCAGTTCCGCCCGACAGGGAGGCTATGGCTACACCTTC. This sequence encodes CASSSARQGGYGYTF.

The V call is TRBV2, the J call TRBJ2-1; 10 bases map to TRBD2. Germline V gene lookup returns CDR1 SNHLY and CDR2 FYNNEI. This CDR3 comprises 15 residues. The ends lost 4 bases at V and 7 bases at J; junction bases unmatched: 7. CDR3 residues: CASSGGTSERNEQFF. The DNA for the CDR3 is TGTGCCAGCAGTGGGGGGACTAGCGAAAGGAATGAGCAGTTCTTC.

The chain is built from TRBV6-1 and TRBJ2-6; either TRBD1 or TRBD2 may supply D (5 bases each). CDR1 is MNHNS and CDR2 is SASEGT in the germline V gene. V lost 1 base, J lost 4 bases, and 11 bases lay in between. CDR3 length equals 16 residues. CDR3 in amino acids: CASSEGSGAGANVLTF. The DNA for the CDR3 is TGTGCCAGCAGTGAAGGATCCGGGGCAGGGGCCAACGTCCTGACTTTC.

Points on this clone: Other DNA sequences within the sample encode an identical CDR3. The chain joins TRBV7-9 to TRBJ2-7; D remains unclear. Between the trimmed V and J ends, which lost 1 base and 5 bases, there was a span of 3 bases. This CDR3 is built from 11 residues. CDR1 SEHNR and CDR2 FQNEAQ come from the germline V gene (reference sequence). DNA of the CDR3: TGTGCCAGCAGCTTAGGAGACGAGCAGTACTTC. Its translation: CASSLGDEQYF.

This rearrangement joins TRBV7-6 to TRBJ2-7; D ambiguous. CDR3 length: 13 amino acids. Between the trimmed V and J ends, which lost 2 bases and 3 bases, there was a span of 8 bases. In germline, CDR1 is SGHVS, CDR2 FNYEAQ. The CDR3 sequence is CASSLSLDYEQYF. The CDR3 DNA is TGTGCCAGCAGCTTATCTCTAGACTACGAGCAGTACTTC.

This clone has only a few counts. V gene TRBV6-5 combines with J gene TRBJ1-2; 11 bases are a match to TRBD1. The CDR3 has 13 residues. J gave up 8 bases and V 7 bases, and 6 bases lay outside the gene matches. Per germline, CDR1 MNHEY and CDR2 SVGAGI. CDR3 residues: CASIGQGAAGYTF. The CDR3 coding sequence is TGTGCCAGCATCGGACAGGGGGCCGCGGGCTACACCTTC.

This clone has only a few counts. The chain couples TRBV7-3 to TRBJ1-2, with TRBD1 matching 7 bases. The CDR3 runs to 14 residues. V dropped 5 bases and J dropped 6; count of bases not matched to a gene: 9. Germline CDR1 and CDR2: SGHTA and FQGTGA. Written as DNA, the CDR3 is TGTGCCAGCAGCCCCCCTAGACAGGGACATGGCTACACCTTC. This codes for CASSPPRQGHGYTF.

The rearrangement uses TRBV30 and TRBJ1-2; D not resolved. Germline V gene sequence: CDR1 GTSNPN, CDR2 SVGIG (reference sequence). Between the trimmed V and J ends, which lost 3 bases and 8 bases, there was a span of 10 bases. The CDR3 runs 11 residues. CDR3 sequence: CAWRGRRGYTF. The CDR3 DNA sequence: TGTGCCTGGAGGGGCCGGAGGGGCTACACCTTC.

This chain links TRBV9 with TRBJ2-3; D gene uncertain. The CDR3 consists of 14 residues. Germline lookup yields CDR1 SGDLS and CDR2 YYNGEE. Trimming removed 4 bases from V and 0 bases from J, with 9 bases in between. The CDR3 DNA sequence: TGTGCCAGCAGCCCACGCCCTAGCACAGATACGCAGTATTTT. As protein: CASSPRPSTDTQYF.

The chain couples TRBV18 to TRBJ2-2, with 14 nucleotides matching TRBD2. The germline CDR1 and CDR2 sequences are KGHSH and LQKENI. The CDR3 length is 17 residues. V dropped 3 bases and J dropped 3; count of bases not matched to a gene: 3. CDR3 in DNA: TGTGCCAGCTCACCGACTAGCGGGAGGGCCGACACCGGGGAGCTGTTTTTT. Its translation: CASSPTSGRADTGELFF.

The rearrangement joins TRBV5-4 to TRBJ2-5, with D perhaps matching TRBD2 (6 bases). V was shortened by 4 bases and J by 6 bases, with 16 bases between the two germline ends. CDR1 is SGHNT and CDR2 is YYREEE in the germline V gene (reference sequence). This CDR3 has 14 residues. The CDR3 bases are TGTGCCAGCAGCGCCCAAGTGGGGGGAAAGACCCAGTACTTC. It encodes CASSAQVGGKTQYF.

The chain has TRBV28 and TRBJ1-4; 9 bases agree with TRBD1. J lost 8 bases, V lost 3 bases, and 7 bases had no gene match. Germline CDR1 MDHEN, CDR2 SYDVKM. There are 15 residues in the CDR3. In nucleotides, the CDR3 is TGTGCCAGCAGTTTCCGGACAGGGGAGGTGGAAAAACTGTTTTTT. This gives the protein CASSFRTGEVEKLFF. Full variable domain (rest looked up from reference TRBV28 and TRBJ1-4): DVKVTQSSRYLVKRTGEKVFLECVQDMDHENMFWYRQDPGLGLRLIYFSYDVKMKEKGDIPEGYSVSREKKERFSLILESASTNQTSMYLCASSFRTGEVEKLFFGSGTQLSVL.

The rearrangement links TRBV4-2 to TRBJ1-1; 7 nucleotides align to TRBD1. With 4 bases clipped from V and 1 base from J, the junction kept 6 bases outside the gene matches. Germline assignment: CDR1 LGHNA and CDR2 YNFKEQ. The CDR3 loop spans 15 amino acids. The CDR3 DNA reads TGTGCCAGCAGCCCATGGGAGGGGGCGAACACTGAAGCTTTCTTT. As protein: CASSPWEGANTEAFF.

V usage is TRBV19 and J usage is TRBJ1-5, with TRBD1 as a possible D gene (5 bases). Germline V gene lookup returns CDR1 LNHDA and CDR2 SQIVND (reference sequence). The CDR3 is 15 amino acids. The germline V and J ends were trimmed by 1 base and 2 bases, with 9 bases remaining between them. The CDR3 DNA follows: TGTGCCAGTAGTATAGGAACACAGGGCAATCAGCCCCAGCATTTT. It is translated as CASSIGTQGNQPQHF.

The rearrangement links TRBV5-1 to TRBJ1-6; D is uncertain. Trimming cost V 0 bases and J 6 bases, with 22 bases left between them. The CDR3 has 19 amino acids. The V gene's germline CDR1 is SGHRS and CDR2 YFSETQ. The CDR3, as DNA: TGCGCCAGCAGCTTGGCCGGCTTAACTCGCAGCCAGATTAATTCACCCCTCCACTTT. Protein product: CASSLAGLTRSQINSPLHF.

For this clone: At one end, the junction sequence differs from germline, possibly due to a read error. Other nucleotide sequences from this sample produce the same CDR3. As DNA, the CDR3 is TGCGCCTGGAGCCAGGGGGAAGACTATGGCTACACCTTC. Protein: CAWSQGEDYGYTF. The rearrangement joins TRBV30 to TRBJ1-2; 7 bases align to TRBD1. CDR1 and CDR2 from the germline V gene are GTSNPN and SVGIG (reference sequence). The CDR3 runs to 13 residues. The full variable domain, its missing parts supplied by reference TRBV30 and TRBJ1-2, is SQTIHQWPATLVQPVGSPLSLECTVEGTSNPNLYWYRQAAGRGLQLLFYSVGIGQISSEVPQNLSASRPQDRQFILSSKKLLLSDSGFYLCAWSQGEDYGYTFGSGTRLTVV.

The rearrangement joins TRBV7-2 to TRBJ1-5; D is unclear. Germline CDR1 reads SGHTA; CDR2 reads FQGNSA. The ends were cut back, 4 bases at V and 7 bases at J, with 11 bases in the middle. This CDR3 spans 13 amino acids. CDR3: CASSSQMEQPQHF. As DNA, the CDR3 is TGTGCCAGCAGCTCACAGATGGAGCAGCCCCAGCATTTT.

For the CDR3, the DNA is TGCAGCGTTAAAGGTGTCGGTTTGGGGCGGCAAGGAAACACCATATATTTT. Translating it yields CSVKGVGLGRQGNTIYF. The rearrangement joins TRBV29-1 to TRBJ1-3, with a tentative D call TRBD1 (5 bases). Germline CDR1 reads SQVTM; CDR2 reads ANQGSEA. V lost 5 bases to trimming and J lost 4 bases, with 24 bases between them. The CDR3 has 17 residues.

CDR3 residues: CASSLEGGGGAFF. CDR3 in DNA: TGTGCCAGCAGCTTAGAAGGGGGTGGGGGAGCTTTCTTT. The chain combines TRBV7-9 with TRBJ1-1; a weak D match, TRBD1 (6 bases). CDR1 is SEHNR, CDR2 FQNEAQ, per germline (reference sequence). The V and J ends lost 1 base and 10 bases respectively, with 13 bases between them. This CDR3 region has 13 residues.

This clone was seen just once. This chain uses TRBV28 with TRBJ1-4; D unresolved. There are 18 residues in the CDR3. The germline V and J ends were trimmed by 7 bases and 0 bases, with 21 bases remaining between them. Germline V gene sequence: CDR1 MDHEN, CDR2 SYDVKM. The CDR3, as DNA: TGTGCCAGCACCAACGACATCCTCCGACATGCAACTAATGAAAAACTGTTTTTT. The encoded protein is CASTNDILRHATNEKLFF.

This chain joins TRBV11-1 and TRBJ2-7; maybe TRBD2 (5 bases). Germline assignment: CDR1 SGHAT and CDR2 FQDESV (reference sequence). This CDR3 spans 15 amino acids. With 7 bases removed from V and 0 bases from J, the gap between germline ends came to 16 bases. The CDR3 DNA reads as TGTGCCAGCACCTACTTGCACGGGAACTCCTACGAGCAGTACTTC. Encoded protein: CASTYLHGNSYEQYF.

The chain carries TRBV14 and TRBJ2-1; tentatively, D is TRBD2 (5 bases). CDR3 length: 13 residues. Germline loops: CDR1 SGHDN, CDR2 FVKESK. Trimming left V 4 bases short and J 4 bases short, with 8 bases between. The CDR3 protein is CASSLGIYNEQFF. As DNA, the CDR3 is TGTGCCAGCAGCCTCGGGATATACAATGAGCAGTTCTTC.

This clone was seen just once. V is TRBV28 and J is TRBJ2-2; a weak D match, TRBD2 (5 bases). Germline V lookup: CDR1 MDHEN, CDR2 SYDVKM. V was pared by 6 bases and J by 0 bases, with 5 bases between. This CDR3 contains 13 residues. CDR3 amino acids: CASSGTNTGELFF. The CDR3 DNA follows: TGTGCCAGCAGCGGGACGAACACCGGGGAGCTGTTTTTT.

The count of this clone is one. V is TRBV9 and J is TRBJ2-1; tentative D call: TRBD1 (6 bases). V was clipped by 4 bases and J by 5 bases, with 13 bases between them. Germline values: CDR1 SGDLS, CDR2 YYNGEE. CDR3 length: 14 residues. The DNA of the CDR3 is TGTGCCAGCAGCCTTCGGACAGCAAACAATGAGCAGTTCTTC. Amino acids: CASSLRTANNEQFF. The variable domain in full, with the rest retrieved from reference TRBV9 and TRBJ2-1, is DSGVTQTPKHLITATGQRVTLRCSPRSGDLSVYWYQQSLDQGLQFLIQYYNGEERAKGNILERFSAQQFPDLHSELNLSSLELGDSALYFCASSLRTANNEQFFGPGTRLTVL.

The gene calls are TRBV5-1 and TRBJ2-7; TRBD2 matches at 14 bases. The CDR3 runs 15 residues. The V and J ends lost 3 bases and 12 bases, in that order; junction bases with no gene match: 11. The germline V gene has CDR1 SGHRS and CDR2 YFSETQ. The CDR3 protein is CASSWAGTSGSNVYF. For the CDR3, the DNA is TGCGCCAGCAGCTGGGCCGGGACTAGCGGGAGTAATGTGTACTTC.

Points on this clone: Other DNA variants within this sample encode the same CDR3. The rearrangement links TRBV28 to TRBJ1-2; D gene ambiguous. Deletions cut 4 bases from V and 4 bases from J, with 4 bases between. The CDR3 runs 11 residues. CDR1 and CDR2 (germline): MDHEN, SYDVKM. CDR3 region: CASSSGYGYTF. For the CDR3, the DNA is TGTGCCAGCAGTTCAGGCTATGGCTACACCTTC.

There are a few counts of this clone. This chain uses TRBV9 with TRBJ2-6, with D tentatively TRBD1 (6 bases). The CDR3 contains 17 residues. The germline CDR1 and CDR2 sequences are SGDLS and YYNGEE. The V end lost 2 bases, the J end lost 0 bases, and 12 bases lay between the germline ends. The CDR3 DNA reads TGTGCCAGCAGCGTCCAGGGGCTTAACTCTGGGGCCAACGTCCTGACTTTC. Its protein product is CASSVQGLNSGANVLTF.

In its sample, this clone ranks as medium-sized. V and J are TRBV7-9 and TRBJ1-2; D gene unclear. Trimming pared 1 base from V and 1 base from J, leaving 10 bases between. CDR1 and CDR2 (germline): SEHNR, FQNEAQ (reference sequence). The CDR3 spans 15 residues. The chain's CDR3 is CASSLETQNNYGYTF. In DNA, the CDR3 is TGTGCCAGCAGCTTAGAGACACAAAATAACTATGGCTACACCTTC. The complete variable domain, with remaining parts taken from reference TRBV7-9 and TRBJ1-2, reads DTGVSQNPRHKITKRGQNVTFRCDPISEHNRLYWYRQTLGQGPEFLTYFQNEAQLEKSRLLSDRFSAERPKGSFSTLEIQRTEQGDSAMYLCASSLETQNNYGYTFGSGTRLTVV.